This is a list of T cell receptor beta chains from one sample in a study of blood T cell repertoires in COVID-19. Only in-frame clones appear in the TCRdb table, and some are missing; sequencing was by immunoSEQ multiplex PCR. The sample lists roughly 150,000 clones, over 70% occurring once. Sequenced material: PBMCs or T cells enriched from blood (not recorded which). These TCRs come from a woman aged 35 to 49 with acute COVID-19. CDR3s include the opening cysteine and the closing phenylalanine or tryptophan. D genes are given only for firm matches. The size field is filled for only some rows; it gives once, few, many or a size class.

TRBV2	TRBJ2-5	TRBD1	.	CASNRDREETQYF	TGTGCCAGCAATCGTGACAGGGAAGAGACCCAGTACTTC
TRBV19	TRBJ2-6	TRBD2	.	CASRAGTHSGANVLTF	TGTGCCAGTAGAGCGGGAACTCACTCTGGGGCCAACGTCCTGACTTTC
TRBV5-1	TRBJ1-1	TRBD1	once	CASSSSGTVNTEAFF	TGCGCCAGCAGCTCCTCCGGGACAGTGAACACTGAAGCTTTCTTT
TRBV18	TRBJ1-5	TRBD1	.	CASSPRPSDRGLSQPQHF	TGTGCCAGCTCACCCAGACCCTCGGACAGGGGGCTAAGCCAGCCCCAGCATTTT
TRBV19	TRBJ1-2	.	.	CASSRSGLGYTF	TGTGCCAGTAGTCGTTCAGGGCTGGGCTACACCTTC
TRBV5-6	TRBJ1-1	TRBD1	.	CASSLYGQGARSEAFF	TGTGCCAGCAGCTTGTACGGACAGGGGGCGCGAAGTGAAGCTTTCTTT
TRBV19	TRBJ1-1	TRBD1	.	CASSLQGTNTEAFF	TGTGCCAGTAGCCTACAGGGGACAAACACTGAAGCTTTCTTT
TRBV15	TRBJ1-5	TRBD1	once	CATSREDRGPLIDNQPQHF	TGTGCCACCAGCAGAGAGGACAGGGGGCCGCTGATCGACAATCAGCCCCAGCATTTT
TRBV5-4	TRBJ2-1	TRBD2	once	CASSFPMGEGPYNEQFF	TGTGCCAGCAGCTTCCCTATGGGGGAGGGACCCTACAATGAGCAGTTCTTC
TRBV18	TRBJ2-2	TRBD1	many	CASSPSTGTGELFF	TGTGCCAGCTCACCCTCGACAGGGACGGGGGAGCTGTTTTTT
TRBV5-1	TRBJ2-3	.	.	CASSLATTADTQYF	TGCGCCAGCAGCTTGGCCACAACAGCAGATACGCAGTATTTT
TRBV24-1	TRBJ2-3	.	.	CATSDPTRGDTQYF	TGTGCCACCAGTGACCCGACCCGGGGGGATACGCAGTATTTT
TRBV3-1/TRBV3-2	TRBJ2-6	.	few	CASSAFYSGANVLTF	TGTGCCAGCAGCGCTTTCTACTCTGGGGCCAACGTCCTGACTTTC
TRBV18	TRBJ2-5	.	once	CASSPARVQETQYF	TGTGCCAGCTCACCGGCGAGGGTTCAAGAGACCCAGTACTTC
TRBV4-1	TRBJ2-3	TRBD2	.	CASSRGGADTQYF	TGCGCCAGCAGCCGGGGAGGGGCAGATACGCAGTATTTT
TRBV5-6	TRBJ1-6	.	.	CASSFYSGSYNSPLHF	TGTGCCAGCAGCTTTTACAGCGGGTCCTATAATTCACCCCTCCACTTT
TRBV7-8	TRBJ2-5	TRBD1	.	CASSLDRGLETQYF	TGTGCCAGCAGCTTGGACAGGGGGCTAGAGACCCAGTACTTC
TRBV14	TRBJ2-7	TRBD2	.	CASSPLRTSGRARYEQYF	TGTGCCAGCAGCCCCCTCAGGACTAGCGGGAGGGCCCGGTACGAGCAGTACTTC
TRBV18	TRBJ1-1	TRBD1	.	CASSPGQGVNTEAFF	TGTGCCAGCTCACCGGGACAGGGGGTGAACACTGAAGCTTTCTTT
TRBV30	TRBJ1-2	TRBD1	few	CAWRRPGQGFNYGYTF	TGTGCCTGGAGGAGACCGGGACAGGGGTTTAACTATGGCTACACCTTC
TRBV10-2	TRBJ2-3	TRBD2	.	CASSAPLAGVTDTQYF	TGCGCCAGCAGTGCCCCACTAGCGGGAGTTACAGATACGCAGTATTTT
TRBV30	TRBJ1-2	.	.	CAWSVRGGGHYGYTF	TGTGCCTGGAGTGTTAGAGGTGGAGGACACTATGGCTACACCTTC
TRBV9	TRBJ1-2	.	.	CASSVAGDGYTF	TGTGCCAGCAGCGTAGCGGGGGATGGCTACACCTTC
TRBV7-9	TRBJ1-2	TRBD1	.	CASSRGDRATYGYTF	TGTGCCAGCAGCCGAGGGGACAGGGCTACCTATGGCTACACCTTC
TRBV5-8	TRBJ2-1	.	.	CASSHSPISSYNEQFF	TGTGCCAGCAGCCACTCTCCTATAAGCTCCTACAATGAGCAGTTCTTC
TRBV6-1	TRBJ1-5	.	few	CASSEGEDGQPQHF	TGTGCCAGCAGTGAAGGAGAGGATGGTCAGCCCCAGCATTTT
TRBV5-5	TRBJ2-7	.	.	CASSLAGVTSTYYEQYF	TGTGCCAGCAGCCTAGCAGGGGTTACCTCAACCTACTACGAGCAGTACTTC
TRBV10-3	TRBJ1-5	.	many	CAISRDKFSNQPQHF	TGTGCCATCAGTCGGGACAAATTTAGCAATCAGCCCCAGCATTTT